The 6 T cell receptor beta chains below come from one sample, sequenced in a study of blood T cells in healthy people across ages. A sample-barcoded 5' primer and a J-beta primer mix were used in a second PCR of roughly 6 to 11 cycles. TCRdb called the 5' RACE reads again in MiXCR, with one record for every CDR3 protein. Among hundreds of thousands of distinct CDR3 sequences listed, less than 45% were seen once. Sequencing used blood. These receptors all stem from a man older than 75 in good health.

The CDR3 protein is CAIREVQNTEAFF. In nucleotides, the CDR3 is TGTGCCATCAGAGAAGTCCAGAACACTGAAGCTTTCTTT. The J gene is TRBJ1-1, the V gene TRBV10-3; D ambiguous. The germline V gene has CDR1 ENHRY and CDR2 SYGVKD. The length of the CDR3 is 13 residues. Trimming shortened V by 6 bases and J by 1 base, and 9 bases separated the two germline ends.

The rearrangement uses TRBV18 and TRBJ1-5; TRBD1 agrees at 8 bases. Germline V CDR1 and CDR2: KGHSH, LQKENI. CDR3 length: 16 amino acids. V was pared by 3 bases and J by 11 bases, with 15 bases of the junction left unmatched. The CDR3 coding sequence is TGTGCCAGCTCACCGTTGGGACAGGCAGAAGCCGGGGCCCAGCATTTT. Translation: CASSPLGQAEAGAQHF.

The chain joins TRBV6-6 to TRBJ2-3; a weak D match, TRBD1 (5 bases). CDR1 MNHNY and CDR2 SVGAGI come from the germline V gene (reference sequence). The CDR3 has 13 residues. The V end was cut by 2 bases, the J end by 4 bases, with 7 bases between. The CDR3 reads CASSYGAADTQYF. DNA of the CDR3: TGTGCCAGCAGTTACGGGGCGGCAGATACGCAGTATTTT.

A few counts support this clonotype. This rearrangement joins TRBV6-2 or TRBV6-3 to TRBJ2-5; D is uncertain. Trimming pared 4 bases from V and 7 bases from J, leaving 13 bases between. Per the germline V gene, CDR1 is MNHEY and CDR2 is SVGEGT. The CDR3 runs 13 residues. CDR3: CASSLVAEGTQYF. The CDR3 nucleotides read TGTGCCAGCAGTTTGGTGGCAGAAGGGACCCAGTACTTC.

The chain carries TRBV2 and TRBJ2-3; 10 nucleotides line up with TRBD2. The V gene's germline CDR1 is SNHLY and CDR2 FYNNEI. V lost 6 bases to trimming and J lost 5 bases; unmatched junction nucleotides: 5. The CDR3 covers 14 residues. CDR3: CASRGSSGRDTQYF. The CDR3 nucleotides read TGTGCCAGCAGGGGGTCTAGCGGGAGAGATACGCAGTATTTT. Full variable domain (remainder filled in from reference TRBV2 and TRBJ2-3): EPEVTQTPSHQVTQMGQEVILRCVPISNHLYFYWYRQILGQKVEFLVSFYNNEISEKSEIFDDQFSVERPDGSNFTLKIRSTKLEDSAMYFCASRGSSGRDTQYFGPGTRLTVL.

The CDR3 loop is CASSPRDTVSTDTQYF. The CDR3 bases are TGTGCCAGTAGTCCCCGGGACACAGTGAGCACAGATACGCAGTATTTT. The chain carries TRBV19 and TRBJ2-3, with D perhaps TRBD1 (6 bases). Trimming shortened V by 5 bases and J by 0 bases, and 15 bases separated the two germline ends. CDR3 length: 16 residues. Looked up from germline, CDR1 is LNHDA and CDR2 is SQIVND (reference sequence).